A selection of T cell receptor beta chains follows, all from one sample in a study of CD8 T cells in ankylosing spondylitis. TCRdb recomputed calls from the 5' RACE reads with MiXCR, one row per CDR3 protein. The sample has under 170,000 distinct CDR3 sequences; under 45% are singletons. Specimen: synovial fluid, either unsorted or a sorted T cell fraction (not recorded which). The origin of the receptors is a male donor with ankylosing spondylitis. Each CDR3 is given with its conserved first and last residue. The order of the fields is V gene, clone size, J gene, CDR3 protein. Not every row has a clone size; where given, it reads once, few, many or a size class.

>TRBV7-8|many|TRBJ1-6
CASSLANSGNSPLHF
>TRBV7-8|.|TRBJ2-3
CASSSLAFHTDTQYF
>TRBV3-1|few|TRBJ2-7
CASSRDRVEQYF
>TRBV5-1|.|TRBJ2-3
CASSSLFPFTDTQYF
>TRBV4-1|few|TRBJ2-7
CASSQVNSGTYEQYF
>TRBV5-5|.|TRBJ2-1
CASSLSWGRGAYNEQFF
>TRBV12-3/TRBV12-4|.|TRBJ2-2
CASSGRAYDPGELFF
>TRBV7-2|.|TRBJ2-7
CASSLWDRASYEQYF
>TRBV4-1|.|TRBJ2-3
CASSRSGVRTDTQYF
>TRBV6-5|.|TRBJ2-2
CASSYHGQGVGELFF
>TRBV11-2|few|TRBJ2-1
CASSPHWYLRPSYNEQFF
>TRBV9|.|TRBJ2-1
CASSVGGLGYNEQFF
>TRBV19|.|TRBJ1-2
CASSIWFTGFTHYGYTF
>TRBV20-1|.|TRBJ2-1
CSARGVNGGDYNEQFF
>TRBV30|.|TRBJ2-5
CAWSVFPSGGPETQYF
>TRBV19|.|TRBJ2-1
CASSIPGGAFNEQFF
>TRBV12-3/TRBV12-4|.|TRBJ2-2
CASSEPLGIPFTGELFF
>TRBV20-1|.|TRBJ2-1
CSVLLAGNEQFF
>TRBV5-1|few|TRBJ2-5
CASSTKAHPLQETQYF
>TRBV20-1|.|TRBJ1-1
CSARSRGYLSLRGETEAFF
>TRBV5-1|.|TRBJ2-7
CASSPRRGNEQYF
>TRBV2|.|TRBJ2-5
CASSFYRGRGETQYF
>TRBV20-1|few|TRBJ1-1
CSARMNTEAFF
>TRBV29-1|.|TRBJ2-7
CSVLGQGGEQYF
>TRBV20-1|.|TRBJ2-7
CSARDRGDYEQYF
>TRBV9|.|TRBJ2-3
CASSLSGKLDTQYF
>TRBV5-1|once|TRBJ1-2
CASSLARGGSGYTF
>TRBV9|.|TRBJ1-4
CASSGTGGINEKLFF
>TRBV7-2|.|TRBJ1-6
CASSLWRDFMREESSYNSPLHF
>TRBV6-1|.|TRBJ1-6
CASSDDGGGNSPLHF
>TRBV20-1|.|TRBJ1-1
CSARPLGNTEAFF
>TRBV5-1|.|TRBJ1-4
CASRGRATNEKLFF
>TRBV9|.|TRBJ2-3
CASSAHRAHSTDTQYF
>TRBV5-1|few|TRBJ2-1
CASSGRTSGSPHEQFF
>TRBV12-3/TRBV12-4|.|TRBJ2-2
CASSLAGNTGELFF
>TRBV7-9|.|TRBJ1-6
CASSGTVDSLRSLHF
>TRBV12-3/TRBV12-4|few|TRBJ2-7
CASSPGYYEQYF
>TRBV4-3|.|TRBJ2-7
CASSQAEVTYEQYF
>TRBV28|few|TRBJ2-7
CASSLPRDTGFWVSYEQYF
>TRBV4-1|.|TRBJ2-2
CASSHQVVGANTGELFF
>TRBV20-1|.|TRBJ1-2
CSASGASGPVVYGYTF
>TRBV7-8|.|TRBJ2-1
CASSVPGTSGYNEQFF
>TRBV7-9|.|TRBJ2-3
CASSSTTSGINWDTQYF
>TRBV7-8|.|TRBJ1-5
CASSPLWGVTWDQPQHF
>TRBV18|few|TRBJ1-5
CASSPGWSQPQHF
>TRBV5-1|.|TRBJ2-7
CASSFNYEQYF
>TRBV5-1|.|TRBJ2-1
CASSLGSGLPFSNEQFF
>TRBV6-1|.|TRBJ2-3
CASSKGLAYTDTQYF
>TRBV5-1|few|TRBJ2-3
CASIADSTDTQYF
>TRBV27|.|TRBJ2-3
CASSFPTSPDTQYF
>TRBV2|few|TRBJ1-5
CANGFNNQPQHF
>TRBV12-3/TRBV12-4|.|TRBJ1-4
CASRTLNEKLFF
>TRBV20-1|.|TRBJ1-2
CSAPRTGYGYTF
>TRBV27|medium-sized|TRBJ1-1
CASSLMGGNTEAFF
>TRBV20-1|once|TRBJ1-2
CRAWDRVNYGYTF